The sequence of this T cell receptor (beta chain) was determined in a study of T cell changes during pregnancy in multiple sclerosis. Method: immunoSEQ multiplex PCR; TCRdb's copy keeps in-frame clones and lacks some. The sample consists of tens of thousands of clones, roughly 92% of them appearing once. CDR1 is KGHSH, CDR2 LQKENI, per germline. Deletions cut 2 bases from V and 6 bases from J, with 10 bases between. The CDR3 consists of 13 residues. The source is a female donor in good health, enrolled as a control in a pregnancy study. The source was peripheral blood, collected in the third trimester of pregnancy. The rearrangement joins TRBV18 to TRBJ1-1; D gene unclear. The CDR3 sequence: CASSPSQESEAFF. CDR3 nucleotides: TGTGCCAGCTCACCATCCCAGGAATCTGAAGCTTTCTTT.